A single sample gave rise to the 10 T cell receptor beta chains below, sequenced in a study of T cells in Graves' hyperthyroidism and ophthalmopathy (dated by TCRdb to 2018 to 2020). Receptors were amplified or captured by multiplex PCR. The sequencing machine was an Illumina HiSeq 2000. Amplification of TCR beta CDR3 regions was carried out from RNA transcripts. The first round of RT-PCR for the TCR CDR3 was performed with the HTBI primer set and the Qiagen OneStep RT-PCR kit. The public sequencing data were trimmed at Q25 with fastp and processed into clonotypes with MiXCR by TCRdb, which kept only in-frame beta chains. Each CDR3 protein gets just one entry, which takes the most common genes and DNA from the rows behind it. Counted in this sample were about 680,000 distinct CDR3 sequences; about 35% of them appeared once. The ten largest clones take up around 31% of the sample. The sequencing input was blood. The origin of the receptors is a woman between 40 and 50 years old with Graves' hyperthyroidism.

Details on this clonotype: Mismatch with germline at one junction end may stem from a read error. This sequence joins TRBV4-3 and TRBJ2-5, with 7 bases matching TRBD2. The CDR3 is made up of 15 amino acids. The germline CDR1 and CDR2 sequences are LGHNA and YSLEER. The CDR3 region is CTSSQDGRTRETQYF. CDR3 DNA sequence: TGCACCAGCAGCCAAGACGGGAGGACGCGAGAGACCCAGTACTTC.

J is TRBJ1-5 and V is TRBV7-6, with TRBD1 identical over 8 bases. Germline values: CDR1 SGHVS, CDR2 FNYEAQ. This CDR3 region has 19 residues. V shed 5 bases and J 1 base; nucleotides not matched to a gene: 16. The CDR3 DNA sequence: TGTGCCAGCAGCCGCCTTCCCCCAGGGGGCCCCCCGAGCAATCAGCCCCAGCATTTT. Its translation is CASSRLPPGGPPSNQPQHF.

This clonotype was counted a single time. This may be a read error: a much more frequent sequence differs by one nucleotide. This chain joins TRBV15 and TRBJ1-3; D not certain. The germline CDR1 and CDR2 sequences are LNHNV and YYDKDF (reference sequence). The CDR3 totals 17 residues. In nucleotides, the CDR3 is TGTGCCACCAGCAGAGCCTTCTCCTTATCCTCTCGAAACACCATATATTTT. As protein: CATSRAFSLSSRNTIYF.

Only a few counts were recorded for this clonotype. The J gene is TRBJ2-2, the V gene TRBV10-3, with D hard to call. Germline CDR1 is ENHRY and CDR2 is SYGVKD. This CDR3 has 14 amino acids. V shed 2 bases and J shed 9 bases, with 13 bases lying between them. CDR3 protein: CAISEARLIRELFF. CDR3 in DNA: TGTGCCATCAGTGAGGCCAGGTTAATAAGGGAGCTGTTTTTT.

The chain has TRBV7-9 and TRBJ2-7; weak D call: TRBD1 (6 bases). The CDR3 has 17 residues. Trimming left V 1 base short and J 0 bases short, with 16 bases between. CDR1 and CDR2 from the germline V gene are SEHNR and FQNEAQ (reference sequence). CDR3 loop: CASSLGGHGAPSYEQYF. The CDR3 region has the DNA TGTGCCAGCAGCTTAGGGGGGCACGGGGCCCCCTCCTACGAGCAGTACTTC.

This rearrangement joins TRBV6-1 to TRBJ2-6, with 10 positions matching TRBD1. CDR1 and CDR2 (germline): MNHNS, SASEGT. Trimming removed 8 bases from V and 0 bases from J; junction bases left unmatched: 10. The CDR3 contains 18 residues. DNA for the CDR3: TGTGCCAGCGGACAGGGGGATTTCTTCCTCTCTGGGGCCAACGTCCTGACTTTC. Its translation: CASGQGDFFLSGANVLTF.

The CDR3: CASSYRFRPTNGYTF. DNA of the CDR3: TGTGCCAGCAGCTACCGGTTTAGGCCCACGAATGGCTACACCTTC. The chain couples TRBV7-2 to TRBJ1-2, with D uncertain. Germline values: CDR1 SGHTA, CDR2 FQGNSA. The CDR3 runs 15 residues. Deletions cut 4 bases from V and 6 bases from J, with 18 bases between.

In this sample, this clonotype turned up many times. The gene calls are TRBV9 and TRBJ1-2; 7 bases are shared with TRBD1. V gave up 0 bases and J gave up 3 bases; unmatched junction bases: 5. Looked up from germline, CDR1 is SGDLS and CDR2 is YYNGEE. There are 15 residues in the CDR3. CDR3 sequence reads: CASSVAAGGDYGYTF. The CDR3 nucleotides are TGTGCCAGCAGCGTAGCGGCAGGGGGTGACTATGGCTACACCTTC.

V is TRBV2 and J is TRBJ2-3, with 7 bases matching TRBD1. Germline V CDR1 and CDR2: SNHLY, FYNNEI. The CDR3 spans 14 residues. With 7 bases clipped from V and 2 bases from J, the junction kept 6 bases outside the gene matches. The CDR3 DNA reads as TGTGCCAGCATCGGGGACAGCCTCACAGATACGCAGTATTTT. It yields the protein CASIGDSLTDTQYF.

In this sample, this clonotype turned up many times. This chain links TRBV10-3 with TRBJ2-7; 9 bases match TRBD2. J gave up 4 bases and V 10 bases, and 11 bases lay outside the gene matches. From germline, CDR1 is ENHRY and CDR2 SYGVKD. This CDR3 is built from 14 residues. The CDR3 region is CATTKASGNYEQYF. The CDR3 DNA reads TGTGCCACCACAAAGGCTAGCGGGAATTACGAGCAGTACTTC.